The entry below describes one T cell receptor beta chain. The antigen is undetermined. From RNA transcripts, TCR beta CDR3 regions were amplified. TCR CDR3 underwent first-round RT-PCR with the HTBI primer set. MiXCR, run by TCRdb on the multiplex PCR reads, gives a single entry per CDR3 protein. The data contain some 620,000 distinct CDR3 sequences, 16% of them seen just once; the ten biggest clones take up approximately 3.9%. These data belong to a study of T cells in Graves' hyperthyroidism and ophthalmopathy. This CDR3 is 17 amino acids long. Germline trimming cut 3 bases from V and 4 bases from J; bases unmatched to any gene: 5. Germline values: CDR1 KGHSH, CDR2 LQKENI. General study findings and limits: Blood also carried most thyroid clonotypes expanded above 0.001.

The sequencing sample was made of blood. The sequence was obtained from a woman aged 25 to 39 with Graves' hyperthyroidism. The chain joins TRBV18 to TRBJ2-2; TRBD2 matches at 13 bases. The CDR3 sequence: CASSPPTSGRSTGELFF. CDR3 sequence (DNA): TGTGCCAGCTCACCGCCGACTAGCGGGAGGAGCACCGGGGAGCTGTTTTTT.